This TCR beta chain was documented in a study of control samples from healthy donors and cancer patients. Data came from immunoSEQ multiplex PCR; TCRdb stores just in-frame clones and leaves some out. The table lists 200,000 or so clones, around 94% of them singletons. Per the germline V gene, CDR1 is LGHDT and CDR2 is YNNKEL (reference sequence). This CDR3 spans 14 amino acids. Trimming removed 7 bases from V and 5 bases from J; junction bases left unmatched: 4. This chain uses TRBV3-1 (or the pseudogene TRBV3-2) with TRBJ1-6, with 8 bases aligning to TRBD1. This sequence was found in a man over 45 in good health. Sequenced sample: blood. Here the CDR3 reads CASNTGGHNSPLHF. As DNA, the CDR3 is TGTGCCAGCAACACAGGGGGGCATAATTCACCCCTCCACTTT.